Following are 28 T cell receptor beta chains from one sample sequenced in a study of blood T cell repertoires in COVID-19. Using immunoSEQ multiplex PCR, the repertoire was profiled, and TCRdb retains in-frame clones only, with some absent. The data hold about 190,000 clones, with approximately 84% observed a single time. Sequencing was done on a sample of PBMCs or T cells enriched from blood (not recorded which). Receptors originate from a woman aged 25 to 45 who had recovered from COVID-19.

The V and J genes are TRBV28 and TRBJ1-2; the D gene is possibly TRBD1 (6 bases). Germline CDR1 and CDR2: MDHEN and SYDVKM. The CDR3 extends over 17 amino acids. Trimming took 6 bases from V and 3 from J, leaving 23 bases between them. Here the CDR3 DNA reads TGTGCCAGCAGCGACGCCTTCGACAGGTGGGGGTACTATGGCTACACCTTC. Its protein is CASSDAFDRWGYYGYTF.

The chain joins TRBV21-1 to TRBJ2-1; no DNA check was done on the table's D call, TRBD2. TRBV21-1 is designated a pseudogene. The CDR3 extends over 14 amino acids. The CDR3 DNA reads as TGTGCCAGCAATACCAGGGAGGAGGACAATGAGCAGTTCTTC. Protein product: CASNTREEDNEQFF.

CDR3 nucleotides: TGTGCCAGCAGCTTAGTAGGCACAGGGACCGGGGAGCTGTTTTTT. Translation: CASSLVGTGTGELFF. This chain connects TRBV7-2 to TRBJ2-2; the D gene is possibly TRBD1 (6 bases). From germline, CDR1 is SGHTA and CDR2 FQGNSA. The V and J ends lost 1 base and 5 bases respectively, with 11 bases between them. This CDR3 contains 15 residues.

This chain connects TRBV7-3 to TRBJ2-5, with D possibly TRBD1 on 5 matching bases. V lost 2 bases, J lost 2 bases, and 12 bases lay in between. Germline CDR1 and CDR2: SGHTA and FQGTGA. This CDR3 has 15 residues. The CDR3, as DNA: TGTGCCAGCAGCTTAGGGCCGCCAGGGCAAGAGACCCAGTACTTC. Its translation is CASSLGPPGQETQYF.

The J gene is TRBJ2-3, the V gene TRBV9, with TRBD2 identical over 8 bases. Germline V gene data show CDR1 as SGDLS and CDR2 as YYNGEE. Germline trimming cut 3 bases from V and 4 bases from J; bases unmatched to any gene: 7. The CDR3 covers 15 residues. The CDR3 region is CASSAPGLGADTQYF. The DNA of the CDR3 is TGTGCCAGCAGCGCTCCGGGACTAGGGGCAGATACGCAGTATTTT.

The chain couples TRBV7-2 to TRBJ2-1; no reliable D call. Trimming shortened V by 1 base and J by 0 bases, and 7 bases separated the two germline ends. CDR3 size: 15 residues. In germline, CDR1 is SGHTA, CDR2 FQGNSA. The chain's CDR3 is CASSLDYTSYNEQFF. CDR3 nucleotides: TGTGCCAGCAGCTTAGACTACACCTCCTACAATGAGCAGTTCTTC.

The rearrangement uses TRBV11-2 and TRBJ1-2; D unresolved. Germline assignment: CDR1 SGHAT and CDR2 FQNNGV. This CDR3 contains 12 residues. V lost 5 bases and J lost 4, with 8 bases in between. The CDR3 bases are TGTGCCAGCAGCGGGGAGGGCTATGGCTACACCTTC. It translates to CASSGEGYGYTF.

This chain joins TRBV2 and TRBJ1-3, with D perhaps matching TRBD1 (5 bases). Trimming removed 5 bases from V and 0 bases from J, with 17 bases in between. Germline V lookup: CDR1 SNHLY, CDR2 FYNNEI. The CDR3 runs 17 residues. CDR3 coding DNA: TGTGCCAGCAGTAAACAGAGACAGAGACTCTCTGGAAACACCATATATTTT. Its protein is CASSKQRQRLSGNTIYF.

This chain joins TRBV20-1 and TRBJ1-2, with 9 bases fitting TRBD1. V lost 6 bases and J lost 1; bases outside the gene matches: 24. Per the germline V gene, CDR1 is DFQATT and CDR2 is SNEGSKA (reference sequence). CDR3 length: 20 residues. DNA of the CDR3: TGCAGTGCGAGTATTCCCCGGGGGGGACAGGGAAGACGAATTAACTATGGCTACACCTTC. Amino acid sequence: CSASIPRGGQGRRINYGYTF.

V and J are TRBV3-1 (or the pseudogene TRBV3-2) and TRBJ2-3, with D perhaps TRBD2 (6 bases). Germline V lookup: CDR1 LGHDT, CDR2 YNNKEL (reference sequence). Trimming left V 1 base short and J 1 base short, with 12 bases between. This CDR3 region has 16 residues. The DNA for the CDR3 is TGTGCCAGCAGCCAAGCGGGGAGGAGGGGCACAGATACGCAGTATTTT. Translated: CASSQAGRRGTDTQYF.

This rearrangement joins TRBV3-1 (or the pseudogene TRBV3-2) to TRBJ1-3; D might be TRBD1 (6 bases). CDR1 LGHDT and CDR2 YNNKEL come from the germline V gene (reference sequence). The CDR3 loop spans 15 amino acids. The V end was cut by 2 bases, the J end by 2 bases, with 10 bases between. CDR3 amino acids: CASSQQGLPGNTIYF. The CDR3 nucleotides read TGTGCCAGCAGCCAACAGGGGCTGCCTGGAAACACCATATATTTT.

The chain combines TRBV28 with TRBJ2-7; D may be TRBD1 (6 bases). Trimming took 6 bases from V and 0 from J, leaving 15 bases between them. Per the germline V gene, CDR1 is MDHEN and CDR2 is SYDVKM. The CDR3 contains 15 residues. The CDR3 region has the DNA TGTGCCAGCAGGAAAACAGGGTCCCCCTCCTACGAGCAGTACTTC. This gives the protein CASRKTGSPSYEQYF.

This chain joins TRBV7-2 and TRBJ1-5, with TRBD1 matching 8 bases. This CDR3 spans 15 amino acids. Germline V gene data show CDR1 as SGHTA and CDR2 as FQGNSA. The V and J ends lost 5 bases and 2 bases, in that order; junction bases with no gene match: 5. The CDR3 reads CASSTQGAGNQPQHF. The CDR3 nucleotides are TGTGCCAGCAGCACTCAGGGGGCGGGCAATCAGCCCCAGCATTTT.

This clone was found once. The chain is built from TRBV28 and TRBJ1-1; 10 nucleotides align to TRBD1. The CDR3 contains 13 residues. Germline CDR1 is MDHEN and CDR2 is SYDVKM. Losses at the gene ends were 5 bases for V and 7 bases for J; bases not matched to a gene: 4. This CDR3 reads CASSPRDRGEAFF. The CDR3 nucleotides are TGTGCCAGCAGTCCCCGGGACAGGGGTGAAGCTTTCTTT.

The chain has TRBV28 and TRBJ2-4, with a tentative D call TRBD1 (6 bases). Germline-derived CDR1 and CDR2 are MDHEN and SYDVKM. This CDR3 is built from 15 residues. Trimming left V 3 bases short and J 2 bases short, with 11 bases between. The chain's CDR3 is CASSLERGTKNIQYF. CDR3 bases: TGTGCCAGCAGTTTGGAGAGGGGGACCAAAAACATTCAGTACTTC.

This rearrangement joins TRBV30 to TRBJ2-2, with 9 nucleotides matching TRBD2. V gave up 3 bases and J gave up 1 base; unmatched junction bases: 0. In germline, CDR1 is GTSNPN, CDR2 SVGIG (reference sequence). The CDR3 runs 14 residues. CDR3: CAWRTSGNTGELFF. The CDR3 DNA sequence: TGTGCCTGGAGGACTAGCGGGAACACCGGGGAGCTGTTTTTT.

This sequence joins TRBV19 and TRBJ2-5, with D possibly matching TRBD2 (6 bases). V shed 6 bases and J shed 5 bases, with 22 bases lying between them. Germline V CDR1 and CDR2: LNHDA, SQIVND (reference sequence). The CDR3 is made up of 16 amino acids. The CDR3 loop is CASRPSASGRWETQYF. The CDR3 coding sequence is TGTGCCAGTAGGCCATCCGCGAGCGGGCGGTGGGAGACCCAGTACTTC.

This clone was counted only a few times. This chain joins TRBV18 and TRBJ1-1; D not certain. CDR1 and CDR2 from the germline V gene are KGHSH and LQKENI. The CDR3 loop spans 15 amino acids. V was shortened by 6 bases and J by 6 bases, with 20 bases between the two germline ends. The CDR3, as DNA: TGTGCCAGCTCCCCCAAGGACTCGGTATACGCTGAAGCTTTCTTT. Translation: CASSPKDSVYAEAFF.

The chain is built from TRBV6-1 and TRBJ2-2, with 9 bases matching TRBD2. Germline assignment: CDR1 MNHNS and CDR2 SASEGT. With 1 base clipped from V and 4 bases from J, the junction kept 4 bases outside the gene matches. This CDR3 contains 16 residues. The CDR3 protein is CASSEGGGRATGELFF. The CDR3 bases are TGTGCCAGCAGTGAAGGAGGCGGGAGGGCCACCGGGGAGCTGTTTTTT.

The rearrangement joins TRBV5-1 to TRBJ2-7, with a tentative D call TRBD2 (5 bases). There are 14 residues in the CDR3. Trimming cost V 1 base and J 5 bases, with 13 bases left between them. Germline CDR1 is SGHRS and CDR2 is YFSETQ. The CDR3 DNA follows: TGCGCCAGCAGCTTGCGGGCGCTAGCTGACGAGCAGTACTTC. Its translation: CASSLRALADEQYF.

The chain uses TRBV5-4 and TRBJ1-5; D unresolved. Between the trimmed V and J ends, which lost 0 bases and 0 bases, there was a span of 10 bases. CDR1 and CDR2 (germline): SGHNT, YYREEE (reference sequence). CDR3 length: 16 amino acids. CDR3 protein: CASSLVAGYSNQPQHF. CDR3 bases: TGTGCCAGCAGCTTGGTGGCGGGGTATAGCAATCAGCCCCAGCATTTT.

DNA for the CDR3: TGCGCCAGCAGCCAAGAGTCGAGAAGCGGGACCTACAATGAGCAGTTCTTC. It yields the protein CASSQESRSGTYNEQFF. The genes are TRBV4-1 and TRBJ2-1; 7 positions match TRBD2. J lost 2 bases, V lost 0 bases, and 7 bases had no gene match. Germline lookup yields CDR1 MGHRA and CDR2 YSYEKL. This CDR3 is built from 17 residues.

This chain joins TRBV18 and TRBJ2-3, with a weak D call TRBD2 (6 bases). Germline V gene lookup returns CDR1 KGHSH and CDR2 LQKENI. The CDR3 contains 16 residues. Trimming pared 0 bases from V and 2 bases from J, leaving 12 bases between. Written as DNA, the CDR3 is TGTGCCAGCTCACCACCGGTGGTAGCGGCCACAGATACGCAGTATTTT. This encodes CASSPPVVAATDTQYF. Supplemented by reference TRBV18 and TRBJ2-3, the full variable domain reads NAGVMQNPRHLVRRRGQEARLRCSPMKGHSHVYWYRQLPEEGLKFMVYLQKENIIDESGMPKERFSAEFPKEGPSILRIQQVVRGDSAAYFCASSPPVVAATDTQYFGPGTRLTVL.

This chain's CDR3 is CASSLGQGRVPQYF. In DNA, the CDR3 is TGTGCCAGCAGCTTAGGACAGGGGCGGGTACCCCAGTACTTC. The chain couples TRBV7-9 to TRBJ2-5, with TRBD1 matching 8 bases. V lost 1 base, J lost 9 bases, and 7 bases stayed unmatched. Per the germline V gene, CDR1 is SEHNR and CDR2 is FQNEAQ (reference sequence). The CDR3 totals 14 residues.

The chain recombines TRBV6-1 with TRBJ1-4; 11 nucleotides align to TRBD1. The length of the CDR3 is 15 residues. Germline assignment: CDR1 MNHNS and CDR2 SASEGT. The V gene end was trimmed by 3 bases and the J gene end by 8 bases; junction bases not matched to a gene: 5. The CDR3 loop reads CASSDPGQGEEKLFF. As DNA, the CDR3 is TGTGCCAGCAGTGACCCGGGACAGGGGGAAGAAAAACTGTTTTTT.

This clone was counted a single time. The chain couples TRBV28 to TRBJ1-5; no clear D. V shed 4 bases and J shed 5 bases, with 9 bases lying between them. The CDR3 length is 13 residues. Looked up from germline, CDR1 is MDHEN and CDR2 is SYDVKM. This chain's CDR3 is CASSSPGDQPQHF. In DNA form, the CDR3 reads TGTGCCAGCAGTTCGCCGGGAGATCAGCCCCAGCATTTT.

The chain uses TRBV5-4 and TRBJ2-5; TRBD1 matches 11 bases. The V gene's germline CDR1 is SGHNT and CDR2 YYREEE (reference sequence). V shed 4 bases and J 4 bases; nucleotides not matched to a gene: 12. This CDR3 has 17 amino acids. CDR3 loop: CASSLRTGGIVRETQYF. CDR3 coding DNA: TGTGCCAGCAGCCTACGGACAGGGGGCATTGTACGAGAGACCCAGTACTTC.

This chain uses TRBV28 with TRBJ2-2, with D maybe TRBD1 (5 bases). Trimming shortened V by 6 bases and J by 1 base, and 9 bases separated the two germline ends. The CDR3 totals 14 residues. Germline V lookup: CDR1 MDHEN, CDR2 SYDVKM. The CDR3 DNA reads TGTGCCAGCAGAACCCAGGGGAACACCGGGGAGCTGTTTTTT. Residues: CASRTQGNTGELFF. The whole variable domain, remainder taken from reference TRBV28 and TRBJ2-2, is DVKVTQSSRYLVKRTGEKVFLECVQDMDHENMFWYRQDPGLGLRLIYFSYDVKMKEKGDIPEGYSVSREKKERFSLILESASTNQTSMYLCASRTQGNTGELFFGEGSRLTVL.